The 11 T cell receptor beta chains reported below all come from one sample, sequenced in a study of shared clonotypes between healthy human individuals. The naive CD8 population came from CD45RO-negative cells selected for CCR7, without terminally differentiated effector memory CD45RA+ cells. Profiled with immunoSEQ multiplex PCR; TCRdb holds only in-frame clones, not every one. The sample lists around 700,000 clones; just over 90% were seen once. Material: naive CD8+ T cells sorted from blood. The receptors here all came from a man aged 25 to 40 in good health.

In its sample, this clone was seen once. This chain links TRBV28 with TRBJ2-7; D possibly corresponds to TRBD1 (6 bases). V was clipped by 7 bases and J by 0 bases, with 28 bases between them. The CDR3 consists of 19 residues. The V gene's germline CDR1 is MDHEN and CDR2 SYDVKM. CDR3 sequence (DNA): TGTGCCAGCACCCCCCTTCGAGGGACACACTCTATAAGCTCCTACGAGCAGTACTTC. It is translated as CASTPLRGTHSISSYEQYF.

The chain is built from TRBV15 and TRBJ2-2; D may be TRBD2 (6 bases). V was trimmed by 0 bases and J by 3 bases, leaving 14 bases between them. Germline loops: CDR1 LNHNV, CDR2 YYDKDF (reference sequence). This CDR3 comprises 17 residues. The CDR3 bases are TGTGCCACCAGCAGAGAGGGTGGACCGGGAGACACCGGGGAGCTGTTTTTT. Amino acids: CATSREGGPGDTGELFF.

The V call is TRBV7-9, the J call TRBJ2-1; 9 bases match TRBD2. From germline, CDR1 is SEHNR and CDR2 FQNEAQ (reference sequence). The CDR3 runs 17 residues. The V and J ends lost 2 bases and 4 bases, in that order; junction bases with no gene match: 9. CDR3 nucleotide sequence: TGTGCCAGCAGCTTAACCACCCAGACTAGCGGTTACAATGAGCAGTTCTTC. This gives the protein CASSLTTQTSGYNEQFF. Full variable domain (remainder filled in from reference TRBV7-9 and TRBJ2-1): DTGVSQNPRHKITKRGQNVTFRCDPISEHNRLYWYRQTLGQGPEFLTYFQNEAQLEKSRLLSDRFSAERPKGSFSTLEIQRTEQGDSAMYLCASSLTTQTSGYNEQFFGPGTRLTVL.

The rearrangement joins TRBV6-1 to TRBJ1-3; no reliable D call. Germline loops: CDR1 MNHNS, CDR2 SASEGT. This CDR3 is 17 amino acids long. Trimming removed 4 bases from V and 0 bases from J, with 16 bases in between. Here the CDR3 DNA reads TGTGCCAGCAGTGTCTTGAAACTGTCGTTCTCTGGAAACACCATATATTTT. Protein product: CASSVLKLSFSGNTIYF.

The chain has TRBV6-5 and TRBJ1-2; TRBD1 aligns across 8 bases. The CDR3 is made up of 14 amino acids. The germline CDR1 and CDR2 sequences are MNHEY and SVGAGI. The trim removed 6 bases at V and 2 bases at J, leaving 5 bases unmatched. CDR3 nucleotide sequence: TGTGCCAGCAGGTGGACAGGGTCGAACTATGGCTACACCTTC. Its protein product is CASRWTGSNYGYTF.

The CDR3 nucleotides read TGCGCCAGCAGCCAAGAATTGCAGGGTGTATCCTACGAGCAGTACTTC. Its protein product is CASSQELQGVSYEQYF. This chain joins TRBV4-3 and TRBJ2-7, with D possibly TRBD1 on 5 matching bases. The germline gives CDR1 LGHNA, CDR2 YSLEER. This CDR3 is 16 amino acids long. With 0 bases removed from V and 1 base from J, the gap between germline ends came to 13 bases.

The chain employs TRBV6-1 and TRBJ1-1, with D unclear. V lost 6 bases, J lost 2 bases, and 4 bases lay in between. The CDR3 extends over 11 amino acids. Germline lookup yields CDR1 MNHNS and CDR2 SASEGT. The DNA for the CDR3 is TGTGCCAGCAGCGAAAACACTGAAGCTTTCTTT. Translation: CASSENTEAFF.

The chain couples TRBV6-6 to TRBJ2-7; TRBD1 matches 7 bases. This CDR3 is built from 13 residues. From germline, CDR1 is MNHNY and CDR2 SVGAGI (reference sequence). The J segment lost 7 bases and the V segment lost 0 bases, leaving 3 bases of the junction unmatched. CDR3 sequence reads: CASSYSTGLEQYF. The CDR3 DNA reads TGTGCCAGCAGTTACTCGACAGGGTTGGAGCAGTACTTC.

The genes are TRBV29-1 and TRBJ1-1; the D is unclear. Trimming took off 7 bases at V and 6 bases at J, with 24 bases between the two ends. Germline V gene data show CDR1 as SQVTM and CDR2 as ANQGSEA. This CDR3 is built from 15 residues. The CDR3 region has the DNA TGCAGCGCTAGGGTACCCGGGCCCGTCCGGCCTGAAGCTTTCTTT. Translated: CSARVPGPVRPEAFF.

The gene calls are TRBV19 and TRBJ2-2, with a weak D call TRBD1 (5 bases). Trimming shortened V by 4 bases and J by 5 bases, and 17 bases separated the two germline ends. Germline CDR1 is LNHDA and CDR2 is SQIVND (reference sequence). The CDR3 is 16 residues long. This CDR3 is CASSTYRSGLTGELFF. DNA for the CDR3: TGTGCCAGTAGTACCTACCGTTCAGGGCTGACCGGGGAGCTGTTTTTT.

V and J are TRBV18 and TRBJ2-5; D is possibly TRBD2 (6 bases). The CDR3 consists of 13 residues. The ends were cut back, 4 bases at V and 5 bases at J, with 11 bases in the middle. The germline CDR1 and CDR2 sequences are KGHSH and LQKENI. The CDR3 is CASSRIGGETQYF. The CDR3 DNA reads TGTGCCAGCTCACGAATTGGAGGGGAGACCCAGTACTTC.